The entry below gives a single T cell receptor (beta chain) sequence along with its context. What it binds is unknown. Unexposed donor CD4+ T cells date from 2011-2018, before the COVID-19 pandemic. Profiling relied on immunoSEQ multiplex PCR, and the TCRdb table lists in-frame clones only, not all of them. The data show around 70,000 clones, about 89% seen once. These data originate in a study of CD4 T cells in relation to SARS-CoV-2 and coronaviruses. The study, taken as a whole, reports: This crossreactivity analysis covered spike protein alone, no other viral proteins.

The origin of this receptor is a human donor in good health. The material sequenced was memory CD4+ T cells from PBMCs.

The CDR3 loop reads CASSYRAYNQPQHF. In nucleotides, the CDR3 is TGTGCCAGCAGTTACAGGGCCTACAATCAGCCCCAGCATTTT. This sequence joins TRBV6-5 and TRBJ1-5, with no clear D. V was cut by 2 bases and J by 3 bases, with 8 bases left in between. The CDR3 consists of 14 residues. Germline V lookup: CDR1 MNHEY, CDR2 SVGAGI.